The clone carrying this TCR beta chain has at least ten counts. The data belong to a study of T-cell reconstitution after alpha-beta-depleted transplantation in children. Construction of the TCRbeta library involved unique molecular identifiers. TCRdb re-derived calls from the PCR reads in MiXCR, one entry per CDR3 protein. The repertoire holds approximately 630,000 distinct CDR3 sequences, with around 12% as singletons. This clonotype originated in a girl aged 2 to 9 with congenital amegakaryocytic thrombocytopenia, due to receive a stem cell transplant. The sample was PBMCs, taken before TCRalphabeta/CD19-depleted stem cell transplant.

This CDR3 reads CASSLGGFEQFF. In nucleotides, the CDR3 is TGTGCCAGCAGCTTAGGAGGGTTCGAGCAGTTCTTC. The chain has TRBV11-1 and TRBJ2-1, with D possibly TRBD2 on 5 matching bases. The germline gives CDR1 SGHAT, CDR2 FQDESV (reference sequence). This CDR3 comprises 12 residues. V shed 1 base and J shed 10 bases, with 8 bases lying between them. The full variable domain, in which reference TRBV11-1 and TRBJ2-1 provide the parts outside the CDR3, is EAEVAQSPRYKITEKSQAVAFWCDPISGHATLYWYRQILGQGPELLVQFQDESVVDDSQLPKDRFSAERLKGVDSTLKIQPAELGDSAMYLCASSLGGFEQFFGPGTRLTVL.